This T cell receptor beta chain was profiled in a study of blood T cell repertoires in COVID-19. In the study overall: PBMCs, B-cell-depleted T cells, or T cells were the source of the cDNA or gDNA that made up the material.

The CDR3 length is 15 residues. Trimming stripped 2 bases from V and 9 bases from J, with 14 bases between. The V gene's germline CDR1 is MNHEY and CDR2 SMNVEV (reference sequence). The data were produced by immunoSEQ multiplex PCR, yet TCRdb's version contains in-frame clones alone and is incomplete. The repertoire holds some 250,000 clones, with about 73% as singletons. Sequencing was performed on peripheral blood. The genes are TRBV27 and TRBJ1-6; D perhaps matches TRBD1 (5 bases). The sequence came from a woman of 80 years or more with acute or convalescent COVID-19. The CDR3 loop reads CASSLSRQGSSPLHF. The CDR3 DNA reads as TGTGCCAGCAGTTTAAGTCGGCAGGGAAGTTCACCCCTCCACTTT.